The 27 T cell receptor beta chains below were found in one sample sequenced in a study of blood T cells in healthy people across ages. Alongside a J-beta primer mix, a sample-barcoded 5' primer served in a second PCR lasting about 7 to 12 cycles. TCRdb reprocessed the 5' RACE reads with MiXCR, giving one entry per CDR3 protein. The sample records 600,000 or so distinct CDR3 sequences, roughly 30% being singletons. The sample taken for sequencing was blood. Source of these receptors: an elderly woman in good health.

This chain links TRBV15 with TRBJ2-5; tentative D call: TRBD1 (6 bases). V was trimmed by 4 bases and J by 11 bases, leaving 26 bases between them. The CDR3 extends over 16 amino acids. CDR1 is LNHNV and CDR2 is YYDKDF in the germline V gene (reference sequence). DNA for the CDR3: TGTGCCACCAGCACCCGGACAGTCGCAGTCACAGATACGCAGTACTTC. Its protein product is CATSTRTVAVTDTQYF.

This clonotype was seen only a few times. The chain has TRBV27 and TRBJ1-4; 7 bases map to TRBD1. Germline-derived CDR1 and CDR2 are MNHEY and SMNVEV (reference sequence). The trim removed 6 bases at V and 8 bases at J, leaving 3 bases unmatched. The CDR3 runs to 12 residues. CDR3 in amino acids: CASRYRGEKLFF. The CDR3 region has the DNA TGTGCCAGCAGATACAGGGGAGAAAAACTGTTTTTT.

The V gene is TRBV5-1, the J gene TRBJ2-5; no definite D call. The CDR3 is 13 residues long. V lost 4 bases and J lost 3, with 10 bases in between. Germline V gene sequence: CDR1 SGHRS, CDR2 YFSETQ. CDR3 sequence (DNA): TGCGCCAGCAGCACGGACGGAAAAGAGACCCAGTACTTC. The encoded protein is CASSTDGKETQYF.

The table lists this clonotype with many counts. The chain recombines TRBV30 with TRBJ1-2, with TRBD1 as a possible D gene (5 bases). CDR1 and CDR2 from the germline V gene are GTSNPN and SVGIG (reference sequence). The CDR3 totals 14 residues. With 7 bases removed from V and 1 base from J, the gap between germline ends came to 16 bases. The CDR3 sequence is CAFTGDRNNYGYTF. As DNA, the CDR3 is TGTGCCTTCACGGGGGATAGAAATAACTATGGCTACACCTTC. The full variable domain, its missing parts supplied by reference TRBV30 and TRBJ1-2, is SQTIHQWPATLVQPVGSPLSLECTVEGTSNPNLYWYRQAAGRGLQLLFYSVGIGQISSEVPQNLSASRPQDRQFILSSKKLLLSDSGFYLCAFTGDRNNYGYTFGSGTRLTVV.

The J gene is TRBJ2-5, the V gene TRBV7-9, with D unclear. V was clipped by 0 bases and J by 5 bases, with 10 bases between them. The CDR3 covers 14 residues. Germline V gives CDR1 SEHNR, CDR2 FQNEAQ (reference sequence). CDR3 loop: CASSLAPVVETQYF. The CDR3 nucleotides are TGTGCCAGCAGCTTAGCGCCGGTAGTCGAGACCCAGTACTTC. Using reference TRBV7-9 and TRBJ2-5 for the parts outside the CDR3, the full variable domain is DTGVSQNPRHKITKRGQNVTFRCDPISEHNRLYWYRQTLGQGPEFLTYFQNEAQLEKSRLLSDRFSAERPKGSFSTLEIQRTEQGDSAMYLCASSLAPVVETQYFGPGTRLLVL.

This clonotype was detected only a few times. The J gene is TRBJ2-6, the V gene TRBV11-2; D possibly corresponds to TRBD1 (5 bases). Looked up from germline, CDR1 is SGHAT and CDR2 is FQNNGV. This CDR3 has 16 residues. Trimming pared 2 bases from V and 2 bases from J, leaving 10 bases between. CDR3 sequence (DNA): TGTGCCAGCAGCTTAATGGTAGGGGCTGGGGCCAACGTCCTGACTTTC. Translated: CASSLMVGAGANVLTF.

The rearrangement links TRBV5-1 to TRBJ2-5, with 15 bases matching TRBD2. The CDR3 has 15 residues. With V trimmed by 1 base and J by 11 bases, 6 bases remained unmatched. The germline V gene has CDR1 SGHRS and CDR2 YFSETQ. In nucleotides, the CDR3 is TGCGCCAGCAGCTTGCCCGGACTAGCGGGAGGGGAGCAGTACTTC. Translating gives CASSLPGLAGGEQYF.

The chain employs TRBV6-1 and TRBJ2-5, with D tentatively TRBD1 (6 bases). CDR1 is MNHNS, CDR2 SASEGT, per germline. V lost 7 bases and J lost 3, with 15 bases in between. The length of the CDR3 is 14 residues. The CDR3, as DNA: TGTGCCAGCACCACTGGGACATTTAAAGAGACCCAGTACTTC. As protein: CASTTGTFKETQYF.

On this clonotype: The junction departs from germline at one end; a sequencing error may be responsible. This rearrangement joins TRBV2 to TRBJ2-3; D is undetermined. Germline lookup yields CDR1 SNHLY and CDR2 FYNNEI. The CDR3 consists of 14 residues. For the CDR3, the DNA is TGTACCAGCAGTGCTTCTCGGGGCACAGATACGCAGTATTTT. Translated, it gives CTSSASRGTDTQYF.

This clonotype was counted many times. This chain's CDR3 is CASREGRANYGYTF. DNA for the CDR3: TGTGCCAGCAGGGAGGGACGGGCTAACTATGGCTACACCTTC. The rearrangement joins TRBV2 to TRBJ1-2; D is possibly TRBD1 (5 bases). Trimming left V 6 bases short and J 0 bases short, with 11 bases between. CDR3 length: 14 residues. Germline CDR1 is SNHLY and CDR2 is FYNNEI.

This clonotype was found many times. The J gene is TRBJ1-6, the V gene TRBV11-2, with D perhaps matching TRBD1 (6 bases). CDR3 length: 14 amino acids. The ends were cut back, 5 bases at V and 7 bases at J, with 12 bases in the middle. The germline V gene encodes CDR1 SGHAT and CDR2 FQNNGV. CDR3 DNA sequence: TGTGCCAGCAGCCTCCCAGGGGCGAATTCACCCCTCCACTTT. It yields the protein CASSLPGANSPLHF. The full variable domain, its missing parts supplied by reference TRBV11-2 and TRBJ1-6, is EAGVAQSPRYKIIEKRQSVAFWCNPISGHATLYWYQQILGQGPKLLIQFQNNGVVDDSQLPKDRFSAERLKGVDSTLKIQPAKLEDSAVYLCASSLPGANSPLHFGNGTRLTVT.

This clonotype was observed many times. The chain is built from TRBV12-1 and TRBJ2-7. TRBV12-1 counts as a pseudogene. The CDR3 has 11 residues. CDR3 sequence reads: CASSPRWEQYF. The DNA of the CDR3 is TGTGCCAGCAGCCCGCGGTGGGAGCAGTACTTC.

Only a few counts were recorded for this clonotype. CDR3 residues: CASSESPGGVNTEAFF. The CDR3 DNA sequence: TGTGCCAGCAGCGAAAGCCCGGGGGGGGTTAACACTGAAGCTTTCTTT. This chain links TRBV9 with TRBJ1-1; a weak D match, TRBD1 (5 bases). Germline CDR1 reads SGDLS; CDR2 reads YYNGEE. This CDR3 spans 16 amino acids. The V gene lost 3 bases and the J gene lost 2 bases, with 17 bases spanning the gap.

Concerning this clonotype itself: A much bigger clone sits one base away, suggesting this may be a read error. The J gene is TRBJ1-2, the V gene TRBV4-1, with TRBD1 matching 9 bases. The CDR3 is made up of 18 amino acids. The V gene end was trimmed by 1 base and the J gene end by 4 bases; junction bases not matched to a gene: 13. The germline V gene has CDR1 MGHRA and CDR2 YSYEKL. CDR3 region: CASSQVPTGGERGYGYTF. In DNA form, the CDR3 reads TGCGCCAGCAGCCAAGTCCCTACAGGGGGCGAAAGGGGCTATGGCTACACCTTC.

The chain combines TRBV6-5 with TRBJ1-5; 9 nucleotides line up with TRBD1. After removal of 4 bases from V and 4 bases from J, the junction contained 5 bases not matched to a gene. CDR3 length: 15 residues. Germline CDR1 is MNHEY and CDR2 is SVGAGI. The CDR3 spells CASSSLQGANQPQHF. For the CDR3, the DNA is TGTGCCAGCAGTTCGCTACAGGGGGCAAATCAGCCCCAGCATTTT.

This chain connects TRBV7-2 to TRBJ1-1, with no clear D. There are 12 residues in the CDR3. The V end lost 6 bases, the J end lost 1 base, and 6 bases lay between the germline ends. Germline loops: CDR1 SGHTA, CDR2 FQGNSA. CDR3 nucleotide sequence: TGTGCCAGCAGTCATCAGAACACTGAAGCTTTCTTT. This gives the protein CASSHQNTEAFF.

This clonotype was seen more than once but under ten times. The V gene is TRBV19, the J gene TRBJ2-4; 8 nucleotides align to TRBD1. In germline, CDR1 is LNHDA, CDR2 SQIVND (reference sequence). The V gene end was trimmed by 1 base and the J gene end by 8 bases; junction bases not matched to a gene: 7. The CDR3 runs to 15 residues. The DNA for the CDR3 is TGTGCCAGTAGTATAGGCGGTCAGGGGGCTGACATTCAGTACTTC. The encoded protein is CASSIGGQGADIQYF.

This clonotype showed up many times. The DNA for the CDR3 is TGTGCCAGCTCACCACCATCGGTAGGGGGCAGCGAGCAGTACTTC. This translates into CASSPPSVGGSEQYF. The V gene is TRBV18, the J gene TRBJ2-7; the match to TRBD1 covers 7 bases. With 0 bases clipped from V and 6 bases from J, the junction kept 8 bases outside the gene matches. CDR1 KGHSH and CDR2 LQKENI come from the germline V gene. The CDR3 is made up of 15 amino acids.

With regard to this clonotype: A much larger clone lies a single base off, so this may be a read error. The V call is TRBV4-2, the J call TRBJ2-5; D possibly uses TRBD1 or TRBD2 (5 bases each). Germline assignment: CDR1 LGHNA and CDR2 YNFKEQ. The CDR3 is 13 residues long. The V gene lost 1 base and the J gene lost 5 bases, with 8 bases spanning the gap. CDR3 sequence: CASSQGGCETQYF. The CDR3 DNA reads as TGTGCCAGCAGCCAAGGGGGGTGCGAGACCCAGTACTTC.

This clonotype was seen many times. The rearrangement joins TRBV6-6 to TRBJ2-7; 9 nucleotides align to TRBD2. The CDR3 spans 16 residues. From germline, CDR1 is MNHNY and CDR2 SVGAGI (reference sequence). V dropped 5 bases and J dropped 0; count of bases not matched to a gene: 8. Here the CDR3 reads CASSPTLAGRSYEQYF. The CDR3 nucleotides are TGTGCCAGCAGTCCCACTCTAGCGGGACGCTCCTACGAGCAGTACTTC.

The chain couples TRBV6-1 to TRBJ1-5; possibly TRBD1 for D (5 bases). This CDR3 region has 15 residues. Germline V CDR1 and CDR2: MNHNS, SASEGT. V lost 10 bases, J lost 3 bases, and 19 bases lay in between. The CDR3: CATRIGAGTNQPQHF. The CDR3 DNA is TGTGCCACTCGTATTGGGGCCGGCACCAATCAGCCCCAGCATTTT.

The sample holds many counts of this clonotype. The chain uses TRBV27 and TRBJ2-7; the D gene is possibly TRBD1 (7 bases). V was clipped by 5 bases and J by 5 bases, with 25 bases between them. Per germline, CDR1 MNHEY and CDR2 SMNVEV (reference sequence). The CDR3 is made up of 17 amino acids. The CDR3 protein is CASSLQSGTQGGHEQYF. The CDR3 nucleotides are TGTGCCAGCAGTCTACAGTCGGGGACTCAAGGGGGCCACGAGCAGTACTTC.

As DNA, the CDR3 is TGTGCCAGCAGCTATGACAGGGTCGACACTGAAGCTTTCTTT. Residues: CASSYDRVDTEAFF. The rearrangement links TRBV28 to TRBJ1-1; TRBD1 aligns across 7 bases. CDR1 and CDR2 (germline): MDHEN, SYDVKM. With V trimmed by 6 bases and J by 3 bases, 7 bases remained unmatched. This CDR3 has 14 residues. Full variable domain (missing parts from reference TRBV28 and TRBJ1-1): DVKVTQSSRYLVKRTGEKVFLECVQDMDHENMFWYRQDPGLGLRLIYFSYDVKMKEKGDIPEGYSVSREKKERFSLILESASTNQTSMYLCASSYDRVDTEAFFGQGTRLTVV.

The chain is built from TRBV7-8 and TRBJ1-2; D gene unclear. Germline V CDR1 and CDR2: SGHVS, FQNEAQ. This CDR3 is 12 amino acids long. V was cut by 5 bases and J by 0 bases, with 4 bases left in between. This CDR3 reads CASSNPNYGYTF. CDR3 in DNA: TGTGCCAGCAGCAATCCTAACTATGGCTACACCTTC.

Notes on this clonotype: This sequence may be a read error, since a much larger clone differs from it by one base. The J gene is TRBJ2-1, the V gene TRBV4-1, with D perhaps given as TRBD1 or TRBD2 (6 bases each). Germline CDR1 reads MGHRA; CDR2 reads YSYEKL. The CDR3 length is 15 residues. Trimming cost V 4 bases and J 12 bases, with 22 bases left between them. The CDR3 bases are TGCGCCAGCAGCCCCCGAGGGGGGTCAGTCTATGGGCAGTTCTTC. As protein: CASSPRGGSVYGQFF.

Ten or more counts support this clonotype. This chain uses TRBV5-1 with TRBJ2-1; D unresolved. CDR3 length equals 12 residues. Germline V CDR1 and CDR2: SGHRS, YFSETQ. V lost 6 bases and J lost 4, with 8 bases in between. The CDR3 DNA sequence: TGCGCCAGCACCTACAGTTACAATGAGCAGTTCTTC. This codes for CASTYSYNEQFF.

This clonotype has ten or more counts. The chain uses TRBV3-1 and TRBJ2-3; D may be TRBD1 (5 bases). CDR1 LGHDT and CDR2 YNNKEL come from the germline V gene (reference sequence). The V end was cut by 0 bases, the J end by 6 bases, with 13 bases between. The CDR3 sequence is 15 residues long. The CDR3 coding sequence is TGTGCCAGCAGCCAAGATATCGGACATAGCGATACGCAGTATTTT. It translates to CASSQDIGHSDTQYF.